The clone carrying this T cell receptor (beta chain) was observed a handful of times. Antigen unknown. The CDR3 length is 14 residues. Trimming cost V 8 bases and J 0 bases, with 12 bases left between them. Germline V gene lookup returns CDR1 MNHNS and CDR2 SASEGT. The entry originates in a study of response to subunit inactivated influenza vaccine. Whole-study findings and limits: After each seasonal influenza vaccination, few new T cells are recruited, the authors suggested.

TCRdb ran MiXCR on the RT-PCR reads and lists one entry per CDR3 protein. The profile shows under 500,000 distinct CDR3 sequences, approximately 11% of them singletons. The chain recombines TRBV6-1 with TRBJ2-3, with D possibly TRBD2 on 6 matching bases. This specimen was PBMCs from blood, taken roughly 6 weeks after vaccination. This clonotype originated in a man aged 45 to 65 who received an inactivated influenza vaccine. The CDR3 bases are TGTGCCAGCCGGTGGGCGGGGAGCACAGATACGCAGTATTTT. It is translated as CASRWAGSTDTQYF.